These 5 T cell receptor beta chains were sequenced from one sample in a study of human T cells and chemical hapten exposure. The time point here: patch test 2, 6 weeks after DPC sensitization. The treatment is: therapeutic diphenylcyclopropenone sensitization with weekly scalp DPC. TCRdb used MiXCR to reprocess the RACE reads, holding one entry per CDR3 protein. The table records 110,000 to 150,000 distinct CDR3 sequences, 10% to 15% of them present only once. This sample comprised whole blood, obtained in connection with sensitization to the hapten diphenylcyclopropenone (DPC). These TCRs come from a woman aged 50 to 60 with alopecia areata. Some clones in this sample may be carry-over from other donors' samples.

V and J are TRBV29-1 and TRBJ2-5; possible D gene TRBD2, 5 bases. Per germline, CDR1 SQVTM and CDR2 ANQGSEA. V was pared by 4 bases and J by 4 bases, with 13 bases between. This CDR3 contains 13 residues. CDR3 in amino acids: CSVARTGVETQYF. The CDR3 DNA follows: TGCAGCGTTGCTAGGACCGGGGTAGAGACCCAGTACTTC.

This clonotype was counted only a few times. This chain joins TRBV19 and TRBJ2-2; D not certain. The CDR3 is 13 amino acids. Germline CDR1 LNHDA, CDR2 SQIVND (reference sequence). V shed 4 bases and J shed 2 bases, with 5 bases lying between them. The DNA for the CDR3 is TGTGCCAGTAGTACCACAAACACCGGGGAGCTGTTTTTT. This gives the protein CASSTTNTGELFF.

The V and J genes are TRBV18 and TRBJ1-2; TRBD1 might be the D (5 bases). V dropped 2 bases and J dropped 6 bases, with 13 bases sitting between them. CDR1 is KGHSH and CDR2 is LQKENI in the germline V gene. CDR3 length: 14 amino acids. The CDR3 nucleotides are TGTGCCAGCTCACCATCCAGGGCAGACGATGGCTACACCTTC. Translated, it gives CASSPSRADDGYTF.

This clonotype came up a few times. The chain has TRBV12-3 or TRBV12-4 and TRBJ2-3, with 16 bases fitting TRBD2. V was clipped by 5 bases and J by 4 bases; unmatched bases: 9. The CDR3 is made up of 18 amino acids. The CDR3 DNA reads as TGTGCCAGCAGTACTGGGACTAGCGGGAGGGCCGGCGCAGATACGCAGTATTTT. Translating gives CASSTGTSGRAGADTQYF.

This clonotype was detected many times. The V gene is TRBV6-6, the J gene TRBJ1-4; D perhaps matches TRBD1 (5 bases). This CDR3 is 15 amino acids long. V lost 6 bases, J lost 3 bases, and 14 bases lay in between. Germline V gene sequence: CDR1 MNHNY, CDR2 SVGAGI (reference sequence). CDR3 coding DNA: TGTGCCAGCAGACCGACAGAGAGGGCTAATGAAAAACTGTTTTTT. Its protein is CASRPTERANEKLFF.